This T cell receptor beta chain was obtained from a study of blood T cell repertoires in COVID-19. Study summary: Collection of acute and convalescent COVID-19 samples took place in the United States, Italy and Spain. Sources were T cells, B-cell-depleted T cells, or PBMCs; the material itself was cDNA or gDNA.

Only in-frame clones appear in the TCRdb table, and some are missing; sequencing was by immunoSEQ multiplex PCR. The data hold about 150,000 clones, with 80% to 90% observed a single time. This clone was seen once. The CDR3 consists of 16 residues. V was trimmed by 6 bases and J by 1 base, leaving 16 bases between them. CDR1 is SGHAT and CDR2 is FQNNGV in the germline V gene. Input material: peripheral blood. V usage is TRBV11-2 and J usage is TRBJ1-3; D gene ambiguous. The clonotype originates from a woman aged 40 to 49 with acute or convalescent COVID-19. CDR3 region: CASSPVRGSSGNTIYF. The CDR3 nucleotides read TGTGCCAGCAGTCCCGTGAGAGGTTCATCTGGAAACACCATATATTTT.